What follows are 16 T cell receptor beta chains derived from one specimen sequenced in a study of cytomegalovirus exposure and HLA in healthy donors (dated by TCRdb to 2017 to 2019). The library relied on the immunoSEQ multiplex PCR assay. The multiplex PCR relied on a mix of 60 forward primers for TCR Vbeta segments and 13 reverse primers for TCR Jbeta segments. This is the immuneACCESS table as TCRdb keeps it, with only in-frame sequences that have V and J called. A part of the clones is gone; compared with another copy, unresolved V genes explain less than half, and the rest is unexplained. Across this sample there are 90,000 or so clones, with 80% seen only once. In total, the top ten clones hold approximately 30% of the sample. The sequenced material came from PBMCs. Receptor source: a man in his fifties in good health and CMV-seropositive.

The rearrangement uses TRBV15 and TRBJ1-2; D is uncertain. Trimming removed 2 bases from V and 6 bases from J, with 19 bases in between. Germline V lookup: CDR1 LNHNV, CDR2 YYDKDF (reference sequence). CDR3 length equals 16 residues. The CDR3 nucleotides read TGTGCCACCAGCAGAACATCCGGGTCCAGATTAAATGGCTACACCTTC. Encoded protein: CATSRTSGSRLNGYTF.

The chain employs TRBV7-6 and TRBJ2-7; TRBD2 matches 7 bases. CDR3 length: 14 residues. J lost 6 bases, V lost 8 bases, and 13 bases had no gene match. The germline CDR1 and CDR2 sequences are SGHVS and FNYEAQ. CDR3 DNA sequence: TGTGCCAGCTCGAGACGCGGGAGCGCTTTCGAGCAGTACTTC. It codes for CASSRRGSAFEQYF.

Comments on this clone: The junction does not match germline at one end; this may be a read error. J is TRBJ1-2 and V is TRBV6-1; 9 nucleotides align to TRBD1. Germline CDR1 and CDR2: MNHNS and SASEGT. CDR3 length: 13 residues. The CDR3: CASSPGQGRHNAF. CDR3 DNA sequence: TGTGCCAGCAGCCCGGGACAGGGCCGGCATAACGCCTTC.

This chain uses TRBV7-8 with TRBJ1-5; D is perhaps TRBD1 (6 bases). The CDR3 loop spans 16 amino acids. From germline, CDR1 is SGHVS and CDR2 FQNEAQ. Deletions cut 5 bases from V and 0 bases from J, with 14 bases between. Here the CDR3 DNA reads TGTGCCAGCAGCGGGCGGGGGACAACTAGCAATCAGCCCCAGCATTTT. It translates to CASSGRGTTSNQPQHF.

This chain links TRBV18 with TRBJ2-7; TRBD1 might be the D (6 bases). V shed 6 bases and J shed 3 bases, with 15 bases lying between them. Looked up from germline, CDR1 is KGHSH and CDR2 is LQKENI. The CDR3 is 14 amino acids. The CDR3 sequence is CASSPNRANYEQYF. For the CDR3, the DNA is TGTGCCAGCTCCCCAAACAGGGCCAACTACGAGCAGTACTTC.

The rearrangement uses TRBV12-5 and TRBJ2-7, with 11 bases fitting TRBD2. CDR1 is LGHNT and CDR2 is FRNRAP in the germline V gene. J gave up 4 bases and V 2 bases, and 13 bases lay outside the gene matches. This CDR3 has 18 residues. The CDR3 region has the DNA TGTGCTAGTGGTTTGCGTGTTAGCGGGAGGGCCTCAATGTACGAGCAGTACTTC. This gives the protein CASGLRVSGRASMYEQYF.

Remarks on this clone: Mismatch with germline at one junction end may stem from a read error. V and J are TRBV5-4 and TRBJ1-5; D is ambiguous. Germline V CDR1 and CDR2: SGHNT, YYREEE (reference sequence). The CDR3 length is 14 residues. This CDR3 is CARSLRRGNQPQHF. The CDR3 bases are TGTGCCAGAAGCTTGAGGAGGGGCAATCAGCCCCAGCATTTT.

As concerns this clone: A read error may produce the germline difference seen at one junction end. The chain couples TRBV7-9 to TRBJ2-3, with TRBD2 matching over 8 bases. Looked up from germline, CDR1 is SEHNR and CDR2 is FQNEAQ (reference sequence). The CDR3 runs 19 residues. The CDR3 loop is CSSSPGGGGRFGGTDTQYF. The DNA of the CDR3 is TGTTCCAGCAGCCCCGGCGGGGGCGGGAGGTTTGGAGGCACAGATACGCAGTATTTT.

CDR3 loop: CAWSGEGWDGYTF. The CDR3 coding sequence is TGTGCCTGGAGTGGAGAGGGTTGGGATGGCTACACCTTC. The V and J genes are TRBV30 and TRBJ1-2; no reliable D call. V lost 1 base and J 6 bases, leaving 12 bases between the germline ends. The CDR3 extends over 13 amino acids. Germline-derived CDR1 and CDR2 are GTSNPN and SVGIG (reference sequence).

This chain joins TRBV18 and TRBJ2-1; D gene uncertain. Per the germline V gene, CDR1 is KGHSH and CDR2 is LQKENI. The CDR3 extends over 13 amino acids. Trimming removed 5 bases from V and 4 bases from J, with 9 bases in between. The CDR3: CASSKDNYNEQFF. As DNA, the CDR3 is TGTGCCAGCTCAAAAGACAATTACAATGAGCAGTTCTTC.

This chain connects TRBV12-5 to TRBJ2-7; no firm D call. CDR3 length equals 12 residues. V lost 4 bases, J lost 6 bases, and 10 bases lay in between. CDR1 is LGHNT, CDR2 FRNRAP, per germline. CDR3 coding DNA: TGTGCTAGTGGTTCCTGGCTCCTCGAGCAGTACTTC. Amino acid sequence: CASGSWLLEQYF.

The CDR3 is CASSSGGTEAFF. The CDR3 DNA reads TGCGCCAGCAGCTCGGGGGGCACTGAAGCTTTCTTT. The chain combines TRBV5-1 with TRBJ1-1, with a weak D call TRBD1 (5 bases). V was pared by 3 bases and J by 4 bases, with 7 bases between. The V gene's germline CDR1 is SGHRS and CDR2 YFSETQ. The CDR3 covers 12 residues.

The chain carries TRBV30 and TRBJ1-6; 7 bases fit TRBD1. The CDR3 sequence is 15 residues long. V dropped 2 bases and J dropped 7; count of bases not matched to a gene: 8. Germline-derived CDR1 and CDR2 are GTSNPN and SVGIG (reference sequence). CDR3 DNA sequence: TGTGCCTGGAGTCCAAAGACAGGGATCAATTCACCCCTCCACTTT. This codes for CAWSPKTGINSPLHF.

Only a few counts were recorded for this clone. The chain links TRBV4-1 to TRBJ2-2, with a possible D match to TRBD2 (6 bases). CDR3 size: 16 residues. Germline CDR1 reads MGHRA; CDR2 reads YSYEKL. Between the trimmed V and J ends, which lost 3 bases and 1 base, there was a span of 12 bases. CDR3 sequence: CASSHGGLRNTGELFF. The CDR3 DNA sequence: TGCGCCAGCAGCCATGGGGGACTTAGGAACACCGGGGAGCTGTTTTTT.

This chain uses TRBV30 with TRBJ2-5; a weak D match, TRBD1 (5 bases). CDR1 GTSNPN and CDR2 SVGIG come from the germline V gene (reference sequence). The CDR3 is made up of 14 amino acids. V was pared by 0 bases and J by 5 bases, with 13 bases between. The CDR3 is CAWSVRSRAETQYF. The CDR3 nucleotides read TGTGCCTGGAGTGTACGGTCCAGGGCTGAGACCCAGTACTTC.

CDR3 sequence (DNA): TGTGCCAGCAGCTTCGGGACAGACAGCAATCAGCCCCAGCATTTT. Protein product: CASSFGTDSNQPQHF. The chain has TRBV9 and TRBJ1-5; 7 bases map to TRBD1. Trimming at V came to 4 bases and at J to 1 base, leaving 5 bases not matched to a gene. The CDR3 is made up of 15 amino acids. Looked up from germline, CDR1 is SGDLS and CDR2 is YYNGEE.